This T cell receptor beta chain was identified during a study of blood T cell repertoires in COVID-19. Study-wide context: The samples span acute and convalescent COVID-19 from the United States, Italy and Spain. The analysed material was cDNA or gDNA that came from T cells, B-cell-depleted T cells, or PBMCs.

In the original analysis: From reference gene primer amplification, estimates of nucleated cell counts were derived. Clones were sequenced by immunoSEQ multiplex PCR, and TCRdb holds only the in-frame ones, with some missing. V, J and clone size are taken as reported in that table, and D and trimming were inferred from the DNA itself. This sample has under 30,000 clones; 65% to 90% occur once, and the top ten carry 24%. Concerning this clone itself: Other DNA sequences in the same sample also yield this CDR3.

Trimming left V 6 bases short and J 2 bases short, with 14 bases between. The CDR3 has 14 residues. Germline values: CDR1 MNHEY, CDR2 SVGAGI. This rearrangement joins TRBV6-5 to TRBJ2-7; weak D call: TRBD2 (6 bases). This clonotype originated in a human donor in a cohort sampled during active COVID-19. The sample comprised peripheral blood. The CDR3 region is CASRTGRGTYEQYF. The CDR3 DNA follows: TGTGCCAGCAGAACAGGACGGGGGACCTACGAGCAGTACTTC.